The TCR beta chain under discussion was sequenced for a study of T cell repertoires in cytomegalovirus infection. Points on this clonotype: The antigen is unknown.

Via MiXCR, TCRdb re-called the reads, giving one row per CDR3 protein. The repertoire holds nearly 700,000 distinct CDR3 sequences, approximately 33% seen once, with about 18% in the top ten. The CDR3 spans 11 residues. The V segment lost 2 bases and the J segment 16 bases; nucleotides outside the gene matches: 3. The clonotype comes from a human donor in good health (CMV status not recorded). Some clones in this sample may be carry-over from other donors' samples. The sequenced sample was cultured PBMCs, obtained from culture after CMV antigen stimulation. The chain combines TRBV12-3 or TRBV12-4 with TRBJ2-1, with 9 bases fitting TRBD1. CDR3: CASSLRDRVFF. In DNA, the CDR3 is TGTGCCAGCAGTTTAAGGGACAGGGTTTTCTTC.